These 20 T cell receptor beta chains share one sample of origin, sequenced in a study of T cells in Graves' hyperthyroidism and ophthalmopathy. Template material for amplifying TCR beta CDR3 regions consisted of RNA transcripts. A first-round RT-PCR of the TCR CDR3 used the HTBI primer set. TCRdb redid the calling of the multiplex PCR reads with MiXCR, one entry per CDR3 protein. This sample has under 250,000 distinct CDR3 sequences, with over 15% found just once. Sequenced input: blood. These receptors came from a man in his fifties or sixties with Graves' hyperthyroidism.

This clonotype was seen a handful of times. This clone may be a read error of a much larger clone one base away. J is TRBJ1-4 and V is TRBV7-9; TRBD1 aligns across 8 bases. The CDR3 consists of 14 residues. V gave up 3 bases and J gave up 7 bases; unmatched junction bases: 4. CDR1 is SEHNR and CDR2 is FQNEAQ in the germline V gene (reference sequence). The CDR3 region has the DNA TGTGCCAGCAGCTTGGGACAGGTGGTTGAAAAACTGTTTTTT. This codes for CASSLGQVVEKLFF.

The chain uses TRBV5-1 and TRBJ2-3, with a possible D match to TRBD1 (6 bases). Between the trimmed V and J ends, which lost 2 bases and 2 bases, there was a span of 9 bases. The CDR3 covers 14 residues. Germline CDR1 reads SGHRS; CDR2 reads YFSETQ. The CDR3 protein is CASSLWTATDTQYF. For the CDR3, the DNA is TGCGCCAGCAGCTTATGGACAGCCACAGATACGCAGTATTTT.

The chain couples TRBV5-1 to TRBJ2-5; 9 bases line up with TRBD2. With 3 bases clipped from V and 1 base from J, the junction kept 7 bases outside the gene matches. The CDR3 sequence is 16 residues long. The germline CDR1 and CDR2 sequences are SGHRS and YFSETQ. As DNA, the CDR3 is TGCGCCAGCAGCTCCGGGCCTAGCGGGATCCAAGAGACCCAGTACTTC. This translates into CASSSGPSGIQETQYF. Full variable domain (remainder filled in from reference TRBV5-1 and TRBJ2-5): KAGVTQTPRYLIKTRGQQVTLSCSPISGHRSVSWYQQTPGQGLQFLFEYFSETQRNKGNFPGRFSGRQFSNSRSEMNVSTLELGDSALYLCASSSGPSGIQETQYFGPGTRLLVL.

This clonotype was observed many times. The chain employs TRBV27 and TRBJ2-2, with 8 positions matching TRBD2. The trim removed 5 bases at V and 6 bases at J, leaving 17 bases unmatched. CDR3 length equals 18 residues. Per the germline V gene, CDR1 is MNHEY and CDR2 is SMNVEV (reference sequence). CDR3 protein: CASSRFPGTREWSGELFF. Here the CDR3 DNA reads TGTGCCAGCAGTCGGTTCCCCGGGACTAGGGAATGGTCCGGGGAGCTGTTTTTT.

V gene TRBV3-1 combines with J gene TRBJ2-5; TRBD2 matches at 14 bases. Trimming took 1 base from V and 5 from J; bases not matched to a gene: 0. Looked up from germline, CDR1 is LGHDT and CDR2 is YNNKEL (reference sequence). The CDR3 length is 15 residues. The CDR3: CASSQGLAGGETQYF. Here the CDR3 DNA reads TGTGCCAGCAGCCAAGGACTAGCGGGAGGGGAGACCCAGTACTTC.

This sequence joins TRBV5-6 and TRBJ1-2; a weak D match, TRBD1 (6 bases). V shed 3 bases and J shed 4 bases, with 16 bases lying between them. This CDR3 region has 15 residues. The germline V gene encodes CDR1 SGHDT and CDR2 YYEEEE. The CDR3 region is CASSSGSFRGYGYTF. In DNA form, the CDR3 reads TGTGCCAGCAGCTCGGGGTCTTTCAGGGGCTATGGCTACACCTTC. Complete variable domain (other parts from reference TRBV5-6 and TRBJ1-2): DAGVTQSPTHLIKTRGQQVTLRCSPKSGHDTVSWYQQALGQGPQFIFQYYEEEERQRGNFPDRFSGHQFPNYSSELNVNALLLGDSALYLCASSSGSFRGYGYTFGSGTRLTVV.

This clonotype was seen a handful of times. A read error is possible here, since a much larger clone lies one base away. The CDR3, as DNA: TGTGCCAGCAGCCGTGCACAGGGCGTCCAATCCGGGCAGTTCTTC. Encoded protein: CASSRAQGVQSGQFF. The chain recombines TRBV7-2 with TRBJ2-1; possible D gene TRBD1, 6 bases. The germline V and J ends were trimmed by 5 bases and 12 bases, with 23 bases remaining between them. This CDR3 spans 15 amino acids. CDR1 is SGHTA, CDR2 FQGNSA, per germline.

In the case of this clonotype: At one end, the junction sequence differs from germline, possibly due to a read error. J is TRBJ1-1 and V is TRBV9; 8 nucleotides line up with TRBD1. The V gene's germline CDR1 is SGDLS and CDR2 YYNGEE. This CDR3 is built from 14 residues. The CDR3 region is CASSATGANTGAFF. CDR3 DNA sequence: TGTGCCAGCAGCGCGACAGGGGCGAACACTGGAGCTTTCTTT. Variable domain in full (rest from reference TRBV9 and TRBJ1-1): DSGVTQTPKHLITATGQRVTLRCSPRSGDLSVYWYQQSLDQGLQFLIQYYNGEERAKGNILERFSAQQFPDLHSELNLSSLELGDSALYFCASSATGANTGAFFGQGTRLTVV.

The table lists this clonotype with many counts. The chain uses TRBV28 and TRBJ2-7; maybe TRBD1 (5 bases). Looked up from germline, CDR1 is MDHEN and CDR2 is SYDVKM. V was clipped by 5 bases and J by 3 bases, with 14 bases between them. This CDR3 has 14 amino acids. CDR3 protein: CASSGAGTLYEQYF. DNA for the CDR3: TGTGCCAGCAGTGGGGCAGGAACCCTCTACGAGCAGTACTTC.

At least ten counts were recorded for this clonotype. The chain recombines TRBV2 with TRBJ2-1, with 10 bases that match TRBD1. CDR1 SNHLY and CDR2 FYNNEI come from the germline V gene. This CDR3 is built from 15 residues. The J segment lost 7 bases and the V segment lost 4 bases, leaving 7 bases of the junction unmatched. CDR3 in amino acids: CASSARDRGSNEQFF. CDR3 DNA sequence: TGTGCCAGCAGTGCCCGGGACAGGGGTTCAAATGAGCAGTTCTTC.

This chain uses TRBV6-2 or TRBV6-3 with TRBJ2-7; D not certain. The CDR3 length is 11 residues. Trimming pared 2 bases from V and 5 bases from J, leaving 4 bases between. Germline lookup yields CDR1 MNHEY and CDR2 SVGEGT. CDR3 protein: CASSYPNEQYF. The CDR3 DNA reads TGTGCCAGCAGTTACCCTAACGAGCAGTACTTC.

In this sample, this clonotype turned up a few times. The V and J genes are TRBV2 and TRBJ2-5, with D tentatively TRBD2 (6 bases). Trimming shortened V by 7 bases and J by 1 base, and 16 bases separated the two germline ends. There are 15 residues in the CDR3. CDR1 SNHLY and CDR2 FYNNEI come from the germline V gene. CDR3 DNA: TGTGCCAGCACTCTGATGACTAGTACCCAAGAGACCCAGTACTTC. Translated, it gives CASTLMTSTQETQYF.

This clonotype showed up just once. The gene calls are TRBV4-1 and TRBJ2-6; D is undetermined. This CDR3 is built from 16 residues. Germline V gene data show CDR1 as MGHRA and CDR2 as YSYEKL. V was trimmed by 1 base and J by 1 base, leaving 8 bases between them. The CDR3 spells CASSQALRSGANVLTF. The DNA of the CDR3 is TGCGCCAGCAGCCAAGCATTGAGATCTGGGGCCAACGTCCTGACTTTC.

This clonotype was picked up many times. V usage is TRBV6-1 and J usage is TRBJ2-6, with 8 bases identical to TRBD2. V shed 6 bases, J shed 1 base, and the junction held 8 bases outside the gene matches. The CDR3 has 17 residues. CDR1 and CDR2 from the germline V gene are MNHNS and SASEGT. The CDR3: CASRLGGGLSGANVLTF. As DNA, the CDR3 is TGTGCCAGCAGACTCGGGGGGGGGTTATCTGGGGCCAACGTCCTGACTTTC.

The genes are TRBV5-1 and TRBJ2-1; the D is unclear. The CDR3 covers 15 residues. V gave up 4 bases and J gave up 6 bases, with 17 bases separating them. In germline, CDR1 is SGHRS, CDR2 YFSETQ. Here the CDR3 DNA reads TGCGCCAGCAGCCCAGAGGCCTCTATCATCAATGAGCAGTTCTTC. This encodes CASSPEASIINEQFF.

This clonotype appeared a few times. This chain links TRBV4-1 with TRBJ2-7; 7 bases fit TRBD1. This CDR3 contains 12 residues. Trimming took 1 base from V and 6 from J; bases not matched to a gene: 0. Germline V gene data show CDR1 as MGHRA and CDR2 as YSYEKL. CDR3 coding DNA: TGCGCCAGCAGCCAAGGGACAGGCGAGCAGTACTTC. Amino acid sequence: CASSQGTGEQYF.

CDR3 sequence (DNA): TGTGCCATCAGTGAGTCGTGGGGGGACAGCAATCAGCCCCAGCATTTT. Translating gives CAISESWGDSNQPQHF. The chain has TRBV10-3 and TRBJ1-5; maybe TRBD1 (5 bases). CDR3 length: 16 amino acids. Deletions cut 0 bases from V and 1 base from J, with 10 bases between. Germline V gene data show CDR1 as ENHRY and CDR2 as SYGVKD.

This clonotype was seen repeatedly, ten times or more. This sequence joins TRBV27 and TRBJ2-7, with 9 bases lining up with TRBD2. The CDR3 runs 15 residues. J was trimmed by 6 bases and V by 2 bases; bases with no gene match: 8. CDR1 and CDR2 (germline): MNHEY, SMNVEV (reference sequence). This CDR3 is CASSLRFLAGSEQYF. DNA for the CDR3: TGTGCCAGCAGTTTACGGTTCCTAGCGGGAAGCGAGCAGTACTTC.

As for this clonotype: The junction differs from germline at one of its ends, possibly a read error. The rearrangement links TRBV10-2 to TRBJ2-5; D gene ambiguous. The germline V gene encodes CDR1 WSHSY and CDR2 SAAADI. CDR3 length: 12 amino acids. The CDR3: CTSTHGKETQYF. The DNA for the CDR3 is TGCACCAGCACCCACGGAAAAGAGACCCAGTACTTC.

A few counts support this clonotype. The J gene is TRBJ2-7, the V gene TRBV4-1; D might be TRBD2 (7 bases). The CDR3 has 16 amino acids. CDR1 and CDR2 (germline): MGHRA, YSYEKL. V was shortened by 0 bases and J by 0 bases, with 12 bases between the two germline ends. The CDR3 loop reads CASSQEGGGGSYEQYF. CDR3 nucleotide sequence: TGCGCCAGCAGCCAAGAAGGGGGGGGAGGCTCCTACGAGCAGTACTTC.